This passage covers 27 T cell receptor beta chains from one sample sequenced in a study of blood T cell repertoires in COVID-19. Method: immunoSEQ multiplex PCR; TCRdb's copy keeps in-frame clones and lacks some. The data contain 150,000 to 200,000 clones, roughly 88% of them singletons. Source material: peripheral blood. These receptors were collected from a woman older than 75 with active or convalescent COVID-19.

This clone occurred a few times. The V gene is TRBV27, the J gene TRBJ1-1; D possibly corresponds to TRBD1 (6 bases). In germline, CDR1 is MNHEY, CDR2 SMNVEV (reference sequence). The V gene lost 0 bases and the J gene lost 8 bases, with 16 bases spanning the gap. This CDR3 has 15 amino acids. CDR3 in DNA: TGTGCCAGCAGTTTATCGATCAGGGGCACAGGGGAAGCTTTCTTT. It yields the protein CASSLSIRGTGEAFF.

The chain has TRBV11-1 and TRBJ2-5; TRBD2 matches 10 bases. Germline V gene data show CDR1 as SGHAT and CDR2 as FQDESV (reference sequence). The CDR3 runs to 16 residues. J lost 4 bases, V lost 1 base, and 6 bases had no gene match. Here the CDR3 reads CASSLVGTSAGETQYF. The DNA for the CDR3 is TGTGCCAGCAGCTTAGTTGGGACTAGCGCGGGAGAGACCCAGTACTTC.

The chain has TRBV25-1 and TRBJ1-2; tentatively, D is TRBD1 (6 bases). With 1 base removed from V and 2 bases from J, the gap between germline ends came to 11 bases. Germline values: CDR1 MGHDK, CDR2 SYGVNS. This CDR3 has 15 amino acids. This CDR3 reads CASSEFLGANYGYTF. The CDR3 DNA reads TGTGCCAGCAGTGAATTCTTGGGGGCAAACTATGGCTACACCTTC.

The chain uses TRBV7-2 and TRBJ1-1; 7 bases agree with TRBD1. Germline values: CDR1 SGHTA, CDR2 FQGNSA. This CDR3 has 14 amino acids. V lost 5 bases and J lost 5; bases outside the gene matches: 8. This CDR3 reads CASSERTGGTEAFF. The CDR3 DNA follows: TGTGCCAGCAGCGAGAGGACAGGAGGAACTGAAGCTTTCTTT.

In DNA form, the CDR3 reads TGTGCCAGCTCACCACCTCGCTCCGGGAGGCACACAGATACGCAGTATTTT. It is translated as CASSPPRSGRHTDTQYF. The V call is TRBV18, the J call TRBJ2-3, with 7 nucleotides matching TRBD2. V was clipped by 0 bases and J by 2 bases; unmatched bases: 8. The V gene's germline CDR1 is KGHSH and CDR2 LQKENI. CDR3 length: 17 residues.

The rearrangement links TRBV5-4 to TRBJ2-5; 7 bases fit TRBD2. With V trimmed by 3 bases and J by 1 base, 6 bases remained unmatched. Germline lookup yields CDR1 SGHNT and CDR2 YYREEE (reference sequence). The CDR3 sequence is 15 residues long. The CDR3 is CASSWRSGAQETQYF. CDR3 coding DNA: TGTGCCAGCAGCTGGCGGAGCGGGGCCCAAGAGACCCAGTACTTC.

This chain joins TRBV9 and TRBJ2-3; 11 bases match TRBD2. The CDR3 is made up of 15 amino acids. From germline, CDR1 is SGDLS and CDR2 YYNGEE. V shed 3 bases and J 2 bases; nucleotides not matched to a gene: 2. CDR3 DNA sequence: TGTGCCAGCAGCGGACTAGCGGGGCTCACAGATACGCAGTATTTT. Its protein is CASSGLAGLTDTQYF.

The V call is TRBV11-2, the J call TRBJ1-2; TRBD1 matches 8 bases. The CDR3 consists of 14 residues. Per germline, CDR1 SGHAT and CDR2 FQNNGV. V trimming: 5 bases; J trimming: 8 bases; junction bases outside the gene matches: 10. CDR3 sequence (DNA): TGTGCCAGCAGCAACGGACAGGGTTCGGGGGGCTACACCTTC. Translated, it gives CASSNGQGSGGYTF.

The chain combines TRBV6-5 with TRBJ1-2, with a tentative D call TRBD1 (5 bases). The CDR3 covers 14 residues. The germline V gene has CDR1 MNHEY and CDR2 SVGAGI. Trimming shortened V by 6 bases and J by 8 bases, and 19 bases separated the two germline ends. The CDR3 region has the DNA TGTGCCAGCAGGGAGGGTAATCAGGGTTACGGCTACACCTTC. Protein sequence: CASREGNQGYGYTF.

The chain employs TRBV27 and TRBJ2-4; tentative D call: TRBD1 (5 bases). The V gene lost 5 bases and the J gene lost 1 base, with 21 bases spanning the gap. Germline-derived CDR1 and CDR2 are MNHEY and SMNVEV (reference sequence). The CDR3 runs 18 residues. CDR3 DNA: TGTGCCAGCAGTCCCTCCCTCGCAGGGAAGGTCGCCAAAAACATTCAGTACTTC. This gives the protein CASSPSLAGKVAKNIQYF.

The chain couples TRBV9 to TRBJ2-1; TRBD2 matches at 9 bases. The CDR3 has 16 residues. Germline lookup yields CDR1 SGDLS and CDR2 YYNGEE. V dropped 0 bases and J dropped 7; count of bases not matched to a gene: 8. The CDR3 loop reads CASSVGGSGGGNEQFF. In nucleotides, the CDR3 is TGTGCCAGCAGCGTAGGTGGTAGCGGGGGCGGGAATGAGCAGTTCTTC.

The rearrangement links TRBV27 to TRBJ1-1; perhaps TRBD1 as D (6 bases). The CDR3 is 15 amino acids. Trimming left V 0 bases short and J 5 bases short, with 13 bases between. Germline CDR1 MNHEY, CDR2 SMNVEV (reference sequence). The DNA of the CDR3 is TGTGCCAGCAGTTTATCGGCAGGGGCGGAGACTGAAGCTTTCTTT. This gives the protein CASSLSAGAETEAFF.

The chain couples TRBV27 to TRBJ1-6; maybe TRBD1 (6 bases). Trimming shortened V by 5 bases and J by 11 bases, and 19 bases separated the two germline ends. Germline CDR1 MNHEY, CDR2 SMNVEV (reference sequence). This CDR3 is 15 amino acids long. The CDR3 region is CASSPLSTTGPPLHF. The CDR3 coding sequence is TGTGCCAGCAGTCCCCTTTCCACTACAGGGCCACCCCTCCACTTT.

This sequence joins TRBV29-1 and TRBJ2-7, with TRBD2 as a possible D gene (5 bases). The germline gives CDR1 SQVTM, CDR2 ANQGSEA. V lost 5 bases, J lost 2 bases, and 19 bases lay in between. The CDR3 has 15 amino acids. In DNA, the CDR3 is TGCAGCGTTCGGGCGGGTCAGGACCTAACCTACGAGCAGTACTTC. This codes for CSVRAGQDLTYEQYF.

The chain carries TRBV9 and TRBJ2-2, with D possibly matching TRBD2 (6 bases). V lost 0 bases to trimming and J lost 4 bases, with 13 bases between them. Looked up from germline, CDR1 is SGDLS and CDR2 is YYNGEE. The CDR3 spans 16 residues. CDR3 amino acids: CASSVGYGTGTGELFF. The CDR3 DNA reads as TGTGCCAGCAGCGTAGGATACGGGACTGGCACCGGGGAGCTGTTTTTT.

The rearrangement uses TRBV10-3 and TRBJ2-3, with D possibly TRBD2 on 7 matching bases. The CDR3 covers 14 residues. Germline CDR1 ENHRY, CDR2 SYGVKD. The ends were cut back, 7 bases at V and 4 bases at J, with 15 bases in the middle. The DNA of the CDR3 is TGTGCCATCAAGGAGGGGGGGTCCGCAGATACGCAGTATTTT. It encodes CAIKEGGSADTQYF.

The chain recombines TRBV18 with TRBJ1-1, with 8 bases lining up with TRBD1. CDR1 is KGHSH and CDR2 is LQKENI in the germline V gene. CDR3 length: 16 residues. Germline trimming cut 3 bases from V and 1 base from J; bases unmatched to any gene: 7. The CDR3 DNA follows: TGTGCCAGCTCACCGAAAGGGACAGGCGGGAACACTGAAGCTTTCTTT. Translated: CASSPKGTGGNTEAFF.

This clone was seen only a few times. The chain has TRBV12-3 or TRBV12-4 and TRBJ2-3; tentative D call: TRBD2 (6 bases). Trimming shortened V by 6 bases and J by 4 bases, and 11 bases separated the two germline ends. This CDR3 contains 13 residues. CDR3 coding DNA: TGTGCCAGCAGCCGGGACTTTTCAGATACGCAGTATTTT. As protein: CASSRDFSDTQYF.

The chain carries TRBV4-3 and TRBJ1-1; D remains ambiguous. V lost 4 bases, J lost 4 bases, and 16 bases lay in between. CDR1 and CDR2 from the germline V gene are LGHNA and YSLEER. CDR3 length: 15 residues. The CDR3 is CASSPEGPEPTEAFF. In nucleotides, the CDR3 is TGCGCCAGCAGCCCGGAGGGTCCAGAACCCACTGAAGCTTTCTTT.

V is TRBV19 and J is TRBJ2-7, with unresolved D. The CDR3 consists of 13 residues. Germline CDR1 LNHDA, CDR2 SQIVND (reference sequence). V was cut by 3 bases and J by 4 bases, with 10 bases left in between. Here the CDR3 reads CASSIGTGYEQYF. The CDR3 bases are TGTGCCAGTAGTATCGGTACCGGTTACGAGCAGTACTTC.

The rearrangement uses TRBV6-1 and TRBJ1-2; D ambiguous. CDR1 is MNHNS, CDR2 SASEGT, per germline. V dropped 1 base and J dropped 8 bases, with 11 bases sitting between them. This CDR3 region has 13 residues. DNA of the CDR3: TGTGCCAGCAGTGAAGTGCGGCAGTCCGGCTACACCTTC. Translating gives CASSEVRQSGYTF.

This rearrangement joins TRBV2 to TRBJ2-2, with 10 bases that match TRBD2. Germline V gives CDR1 SNHLY, CDR2 FYNNEI. V shed 4 bases, J shed 6 bases, and the junction held 23 bases outside the gene matches. This CDR3 is built from 21 residues. The CDR3 DNA reads as TGTGCCAGCAGTGGTCCGGGACAGGAACCGCGGACTAGCGGTCTGGCCGGGGAGCTGTTTTTT. Translation: CASSGPGQEPRTSGLAGELFF. The full variable domain, rest sourced from reference TRBV2 and TRBJ2-2, is EPEVTQTPSHQVTQMGQEVILRCVPISNHLYFYWYRQILGQKVEFLVSFYNNEISEKSEIFDDQFSVERPDGSNFTLKIRSTKLEDSAMYFCASSGPGQEPRTSGLAGELFFGEGSRLTVL.

This chain links TRBV7-2 with TRBJ1-4; a possible D gene is TRBD1 (6 bases). V lost 4 bases and J lost 10, with 19 bases in between. CDR1 SGHTA and CDR2 FQGNSA come from the germline V gene. The length of the CDR3 is 15 residues. CDR3 sequence (DNA): TGTGCCAGCAGCTCCGACCTCAGGGGACCTGGAAAACTGTTTTTT. It translates to CASSSDLRGPGKLFF.

The chain couples TRBV5-6 to TRBJ2-7; 9 positions match TRBD1. V lost 2 bases and J lost 3; bases outside the gene matches: 6. There are 15 residues in the CDR3. From germline, CDR1 is SGHDT and CDR2 YYEEEE. The CDR3 DNA reads TGTGCCAGCAGCTTCACCGGGACAGGGATCTACGAGCAGTACTTC. It codes for CASSFTGTGIYEQYF.

This chain connects TRBV7-2 to TRBJ2-6, with 9 bases matching TRBD2. The CDR3 contains 16 residues. Trimming took 8 bases from V and 0 from J; bases not matched to a gene: 5. The germline CDR1 and CDR2 sequences are SGHTA and FQGNSA. CDR3 sequence reads: CASRLAGSSGANVLTF. The CDR3 nucleotides read TGTGCCAGCCGGCTAGCGGGGAGCTCTGGGGCCAACGTCCTGACTTTC.

V gene TRBV6-5 combines with J gene TRBJ1-2; possibly TRBD1 for D (6 bases). The CDR3 has 15 residues. With 6 bases removed from V and 4 bases from J, the gap between germline ends came to 18 bases. Germline loops: CDR1 MNHEY, CDR2 SVGAGI. The chain's CDR3 is CASSHSGEFVYGYTF. As DNA, the CDR3 is TGTGCCAGCAGCCATTCAGGGGAGTTTGTCTATGGCTACACCTTC.

The chain couples TRBV19 to TRBJ2-4; 9 nucleotides align to TRBD1. The length of the CDR3 is 20 residues. V trimming: 4 bases; J trimming: 0 bases; junction bases outside the gene matches: 16. Germline CDR1 LNHDA, CDR2 SQIVND (reference sequence). The CDR3: CASSNEAGTGSVRAKNIQYF. The CDR3 DNA reads TGTGCCAGTAGTAATGAAGCCGGGACAGGGAGTGTAAGAGCCAAAAACATTCAGTACTTC.